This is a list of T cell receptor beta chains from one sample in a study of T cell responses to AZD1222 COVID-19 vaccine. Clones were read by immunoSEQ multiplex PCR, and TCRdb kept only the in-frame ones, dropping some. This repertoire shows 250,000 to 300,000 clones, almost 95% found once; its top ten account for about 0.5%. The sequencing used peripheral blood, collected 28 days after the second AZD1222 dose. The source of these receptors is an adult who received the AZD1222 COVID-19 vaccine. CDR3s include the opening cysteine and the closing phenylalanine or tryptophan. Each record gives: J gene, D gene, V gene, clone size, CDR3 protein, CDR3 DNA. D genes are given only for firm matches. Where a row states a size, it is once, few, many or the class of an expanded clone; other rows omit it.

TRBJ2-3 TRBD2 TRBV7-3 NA CASSPRDHGGNTQYF TGTGCCAGCAGCCCCAGGGACCACGGGGGGAATACGCAGTATTTT
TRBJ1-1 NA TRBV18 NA CASSPQGFNTEAFF TGTGCCAGCTCACCACAAGGGTTTAACACTGAAGCTTTCTTT
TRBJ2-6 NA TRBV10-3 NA CAISESVGQAGANVLTF TGTGCCATCAGTGAGTCGGTAGGGCAGGCTGGGGCCAACGTCCTGACTTTC
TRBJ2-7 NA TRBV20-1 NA CSASRGLDEQYF TGCAGTGCTAGTAGGGGTCTGGACGAGCAGTACTTC
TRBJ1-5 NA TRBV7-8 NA CASSPRSNQPQHF TGTGCCAGCAGCCCGCGGAGCAATCAGCCCCAGCATTTT
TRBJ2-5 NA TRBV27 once CASGLNQETQYF TGTGCCAGCGGGCTGAACCAAGAGACCCAGTACTTC
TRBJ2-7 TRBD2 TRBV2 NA CASRIRGLAEAYEQYF TGTGCCAGCAGGATAAGGGGACTAGCAGAGGCCTACGAGCAGTACTTC
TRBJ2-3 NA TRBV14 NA CASSPLGTSTDTQYF TGTGCCAGCAGCCCACTAGGGACTAGCACAGATACGCAGTATTTT
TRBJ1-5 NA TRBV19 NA CASSIADKYSNQPQHF TGTGCCAGTAGTATAGCGGACAAGTATAGCAATCAGCCCCAGCATTTT
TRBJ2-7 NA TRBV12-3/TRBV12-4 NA CASSLLGYEQYF TGTGCCAGCAGTTTGCTGGGCTACGAGCAGTACTTC
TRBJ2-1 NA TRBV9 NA CASSRYNEQFF TGTGCCAGCAGCAGATACAATGAGCAGTTCTTC
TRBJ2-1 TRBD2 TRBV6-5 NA CAVSGGNEQFF TGTGCCGTCAGCGGGGGCAATGAGCAGTTCTTC
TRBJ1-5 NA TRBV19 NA CASSIGGGPQHF TGTGCCAGTAGTATAGGCGGAGGGCCCCAGCATTTT
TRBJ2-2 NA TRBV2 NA CASSDDRWTSGLFF TGTGCCAGCAGCGACGACAGGTGGACCTCGGGGCTGTTTTTT
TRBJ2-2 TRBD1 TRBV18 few CASSPGQGGTGELFF TGTGCCAGCTCACCCGGACAGGGTGGTACCGGGGAGCTGTTTTTT
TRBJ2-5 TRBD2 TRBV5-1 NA CASSLGLAGETQYF TGCGCCAGCAGCTTGGGGCTAGCGGGAGAGACCCAGTACTTC
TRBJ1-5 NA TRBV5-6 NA CASSPNRGNQPQHF TGTGCCAGCAGCCCGAACAGGGGCAATCAGCCCCAGCATTTT
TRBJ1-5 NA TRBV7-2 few CASSSYSNQPQHF TGTGCCAGCAGCTCGTATAGCAATCAGCCCCAGCATTTT
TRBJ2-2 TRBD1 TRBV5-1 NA CASSSTGQGTAGELFF TGCGCCAGCAGCTCCACTGGACAGGGGACGGCCGGGGAGCTGTTTTTT
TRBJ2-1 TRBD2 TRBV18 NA CASAGTSLSEQFF TGTGCCAGCGCCGGGACTAGCCTTAGTGAGCAGTTCTTC
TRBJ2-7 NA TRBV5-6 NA CASSIGTTEQYF TGTGCCAGCAGCATCGGGACAACCGAGCAGTACTTC
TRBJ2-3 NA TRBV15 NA CATSRDLGVGTQYF TGTGCCACCAGCAGAGATCTGGGGGTTGGTACGCAGTATTTT
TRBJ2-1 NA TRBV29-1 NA CSAIQGGPRDEQFF TGCAGCGCTATTCAGGGCGGCCCCCGGGATGAGCAGTTCTTC
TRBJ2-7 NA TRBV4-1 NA CASSQAGHLSSYEQYF TGCGCCAGCAGCCAAGCCGGCCACCTAAGCTCCTACGAGCAGTACTTC
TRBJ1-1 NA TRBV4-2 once CASSQDLYTPYTEAFF TGTGCCAGCAGCCAAGATCTTTACACACCTTACACTGAAGCTTTCTTT
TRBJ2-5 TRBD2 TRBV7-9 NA CASSPGGLADQETQYF TGTGCCAGCAGCCCAGGGGGACTAGCGGACCAAGAGACCCAGTACTTC
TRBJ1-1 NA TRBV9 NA CASSVGPPNTEAFF TGTGCCAGCAGCGTCGGACCGCCGAACACTGAAGCTTTCTTT
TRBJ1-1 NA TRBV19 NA CASSQALNTEAFF TGTGCCAGTAGTCAGGCCCTGAACACTGAAGCTTTCTTT
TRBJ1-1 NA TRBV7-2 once CASSFSWSGNTEAFF TGTGCCAGCAGCTTCAGTTGGTCGGGGAACACTGAAGCTTTCTTT
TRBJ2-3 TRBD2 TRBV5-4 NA CASSFGGGQYF TGTGCCAGCAGCTTCGGGGGGGGGCAGTATTTT
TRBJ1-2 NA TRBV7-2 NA CASSISWGRGVGGYTF TGTGCCAGCAGCATCAGTTGGGGGAGAGGGGTTGGTGGCTACACCTTC
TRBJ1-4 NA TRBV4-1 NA CASSQSASGGNEKLFF TGCGCCAGCAGCCAATCCGCGTCCGGGGGGAATGAAAAACTGTTTTTT
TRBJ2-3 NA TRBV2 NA CASRRRLSTDTQYF TGTGCCAGCAGACGCCGATTAAGCACAGATACGCAGTATTTT
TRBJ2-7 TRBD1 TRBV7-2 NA CASSSGQGSLQYF TGTGCCAGCAGCTCCGGACAGGGAAGTTTGCAGTACTTC
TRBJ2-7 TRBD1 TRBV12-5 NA CASGLVRDRGSYEQYF TGTGCTAGTGGTTTGGTACGGGACAGGGGATCCTACGAGCAGTACTTC
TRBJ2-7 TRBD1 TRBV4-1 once CASSQVVRGRLSYEQYF TGCGCCAGCAGCCAAGTGGTCAGGGGGCGGCTCTCCTACGAGCAGTACTTC
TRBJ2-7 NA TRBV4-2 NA CASSLRDGISYEQYF TGTGCCAGCAGCCTTAGGGACGGAATCTCCTACGAGCAGTACTTC
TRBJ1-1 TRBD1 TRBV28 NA CASSPPGGGNTEAFF TGTGCCAGCAGTCCCCCAGGAGGGGGCAACACTGAAGCTTTCTTT
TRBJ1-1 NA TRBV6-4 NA CASREANTEAFF TGTGCCAGCAGGGAGGCGAACACTGAAGCTTTCTTT
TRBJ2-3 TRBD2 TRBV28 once CASSLLGGRDTQYF TGTGCCAGCAGTTTATTGGGGGGGAGAGATACGCAGTATTTT
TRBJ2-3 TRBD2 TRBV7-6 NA CASSLPGLAGDPDTQYF TGTGCCAGCAGCTTGCCGGGACTAGCGGGAGATCCGGATACGCAGTATTTT
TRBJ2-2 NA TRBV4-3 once CASSLLSGGKDTGELFF TGCGCCAGCAGCCTTTTGTCCGGGGGAAAGGACACCGGGGAGCTGTTTTTT
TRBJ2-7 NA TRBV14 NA CASSQRYRSYEQYF TGTGCCAGCAGCCAGAGGTACCGCTCCTACGAGCAGTACTTC
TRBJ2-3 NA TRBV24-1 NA CATSKTGATDTQYF TGTGCCACCAGCAAGACGGGTGCCACAGATACGCAGTATTTT
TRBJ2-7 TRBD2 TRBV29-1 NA CSVSAGEGEQYF TGCAGCGTTTCAGCGGGAGAAGGCGAGCAGTACTTC
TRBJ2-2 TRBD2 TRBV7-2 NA CASSRGLAVTGELFF TGTGCCAGCAGCCGGGGACTAGCGGTCACCGGGGAGCTGTTTTTT